The 28 T cell receptor beta chains below come from one sample, sequenced in a study of PD-1 blockade in classical Hodgkin lymphoma. Time point of the sample: cycle 4 day 1 (C4D1), after around six weeks of nivolumab. Each and every patient relapsed after autologous stem cell transplantation, and patients got differing brentuximab vedotin exposure. Only in-frame clones appear in the TCRdb table, and some are missing; sequencing was by immunoSEQ multiplex PCR. The sample has around 35,000 clones, around 74% seen once; the top ten hold about 3.9%. The sample in question was peripheral blood mononuclear cells (PBMCs), obtained before the fourth cycle of nivolumab. The receptors shown here come from a human donor with classical Hodgkin lymphoma.

This clone was recorded a few times. The chain recombines TRBV19 with TRBJ1-1; the D is unclear. The CDR3 runs 13 residues. Trimming took 9 bases from V and 5 from J, leaving 16 bases between them. From germline, CDR1 is LNHDA and CDR2 SQIVND (reference sequence). Here the CDR3 DNA reads TGTGCCAGCACTAAGTACGGGCAAACTGAAGCTTTCTTT. It specifies CASTKYGQTEAFF.

The V call is TRBV6-1, the J call TRBJ1-2; D possibly corresponds to TRBD1 (5 bases). Germline CDR1 and CDR2: MNHNS and SASEGT. This CDR3 comprises 14 residues. The germline V and J ends were trimmed by 3 bases and 2 bases, with 10 bases remaining between them. CDR3 in DNA: TGTGCCAGCAGTGAGTGGACACCAAACTATGGCTACACCTTC. Translating it yields CASSEWTPNYGYTF.

This clone appeared a few times. The chain joins TRBV2 to TRBJ2-1; the D gene is possibly TRBD1 (5 bases). Looked up from germline, CDR1 is SNHLY and CDR2 is FYNNEI. The CDR3 sequence is 15 residues long. V was clipped by 1 base and J by 4 bases, with 11 bases between them. CDR3 sequence (DNA): TGTGCCAGCAGTGAAGTAAAGGGGCCTTACAATGAGCAGTTCTTC. This sequence encodes CASSEVKGPYNEQFF.

This clone was seen just once. J is TRBJ1-3 and V is TRBV6-5, with D tentatively TRBD1 (5 bases). The germline gives CDR1 MNHEY, CDR2 SVGAGI. The CDR3 extends over 14 amino acids. V lost 8 bases, J lost 4 bases, and 15 bases lay in between. Here the CDR3 reads CASAALNRGNTIYF. CDR3 nucleotides: TGTGCCAGCGCCGCCTTAAACAGGGGAAACACCATATATTTT.

The genes are TRBV13 and TRBJ2-7; TRBD1 is a possible D gene (6 bases). Trimming shortened V by 1 base and J by 3 bases, and 7 bases separated the two germline ends. Germline values: CDR1 PRHDT, CDR2 FYEKMQ (reference sequence). This CDR3 spans 13 amino acids. CDR3 region: CASSLEGGYEQYF. The CDR3 DNA is TGTGCCAGCAGCTTAGAAGGGGGCTACGAGCAGTACTTC.

Within the sample, this clone is medium-sized. The chain combines TRBV19 with TRBJ2-7; D is undetermined. Trimming removed 5 bases at V and 3 bases at J, with 11 bases between. CDR3 length: 13 amino acids. Germline V gives CDR1 LNHDA, CDR2 SQIVND (reference sequence). The CDR3 loop is CASSFSRNYEQYF. The DNA of the CDR3 is TGTGCCAGTAGTTTCTCCAGAAACTACGAGCAGTACTTC. Together with reference TRBV19 and TRBJ2-7, the CDR3 gives the full variable domain: DGGITQSPKYLFRKEGQNVTLSCEQNLNHDAMYWYRQDPGQGLRLIYYSQIVNDFQKGDIAEGYSVSREKKESFPLTVTSAQKNPTAFYLCASSFSRNYEQYFGPGTRLTVT.

V usage is TRBV6-5 and J usage is TRBJ2-3; D is tentatively TRBD1 or TRBD2 (5 bases each). This CDR3 has 16 amino acids. Germline V CDR1 and CDR2: MNHEY, SVGAGI. Trimming shortened V by 2 bases and J by 0 bases, and 12 bases separated the two germline ends. This CDR3 reads CASSYVTGTSTDTQYF. CDR3 DNA: TGTGCCAGCAGTTACGTCACGGGGACGAGCACAGATACGCAGTATTTT.

The chain employs TRBV5-4 and TRBJ2-7, with unresolved D. V was clipped by 0 bases and J by 3 bases, with 13 bases between them. The CDR3 loop spans 15 amino acids. Germline V gene data show CDR1 as SGHNT and CDR2 as YYREEE (reference sequence). This chain's CDR3 is CASSLDSRSNYEQYF. The CDR3 DNA follows: TGTGCCAGCAGCTTGGACTCCCGGTCCAACTACGAGCAGTACTTC.

V gene TRBV7-2 combines with J gene TRBJ1-2; 8 bases align to TRBD1. The CDR3 sequence is 15 residues long. Germline V gene data show CDR1 as SGHTA and CDR2 as FQGNSA. V was clipped by 2 bases and J by 4 bases; unmatched bases: 6. CDR3 sequence reads: CASSLTGGGIYGYTF. The CDR3 region has the DNA TGTGCCAGCAGCTTAACAGGGGGGGGAATCTATGGCTACACCTTC.

This clone was seen a few times. V gene TRBV7-8 combines with J gene TRBJ1-2; D is unresolved. V dropped 1 base and J dropped 7 bases, with 16 bases sitting between them. Looked up from germline, CDR1 is SGHVS and CDR2 is FQNEAQ. The CDR3 spans 15 residues. CDR3 coding DNA: TGTGCCAGCAGCTTAGGCCCTGGATTGGGTAGTGGCTACACCTTC. Its protein product is CASSLGPGLGSGYTF.

The rearrangement links TRBV7-9 to TRBJ1-3; D is possibly TRBD1 (5 bases). Per germline, CDR1 SEHNR and CDR2 FQNEAQ (reference sequence). Trimming removed 5 bases at V and 4 bases at J, with 15 bases between. The CDR3 extends over 15 amino acids. CDR3 amino acids: CASSPPRGRGNTIYF. The CDR3 DNA follows: TGTGCCAGCAGCCCACCGAGGGGCCGAGGAAACACCATATATTTT.

As regards this clone: This specimen includes other DNA sequences encoding the same CDR3. The chain employs TRBV11-3 and TRBJ1-3; 9 bases align to TRBD1. CDR1 is SGHNT, CDR2 YENEEA, per germline. The CDR3 runs 15 residues. The V gene end was trimmed by 5 bases and the J gene end by 4 bases; junction bases not matched to a gene: 6. CDR3 residues: CASSPGQGPGNTIYF. The CDR3 DNA is TGTGCCAGCAGCCCGGGACAGGGTCCGGGAAACACCATATATTTT.

This chain links TRBV6-1 with TRBJ2-2, with D possibly matching TRBD1 (6 bases). The germline CDR1 and CDR2 sequences are MNHNS and SASEGT. The CDR3 is made up of 14 amino acids. With 4 bases removed from V and 2 bases from J, the gap between germline ends came to 8 bases. The CDR3 DNA reads as TGTGCCAGCAGTGGACAGGAAAACACCGGGGAGCTGTTTTTT. Its translation: CASSGQENTGELFF.

This clone was detected a few times. The V gene is TRBV9, the J gene TRBJ2-7; no definite D call. The CDR3 has 14 amino acids. V lost 0 bases and J 3 bases, leaving 10 bases between the germline ends. CDR1 and CDR2 from the germline V gene are SGDLS and YYNGEE. The CDR3: CASSVGTADYEQYF. The DNA for the CDR3 is TGTGCCAGCAGCGTAGGTACGGCGGACTACGAGCAGTACTTC.

The table lists this clone with a few counts. The chain's CDR3 is CAISERQGLSETQYF. The DNA of the CDR3 is TGTGCCATCAGTGAGCGACAGGGACTGAGCGAGACCCAGTACTTC. The chain links TRBV10-3 to TRBJ2-5, with a possible D match to TRBD1 (7 bases). Per the germline V gene, CDR1 is ENHRY and CDR2 is SYGVKD. This CDR3 has 15 residues. The V end was cut by 2 bases, the J end by 5 bases, with 15 bases between.

V is TRBV4-1 and J is TRBJ1-4, with TRBD1 matching over 9 bases. Germline V CDR1 and CDR2: MGHRA, YSYEKL. CDR3 length: 14 residues. The ends lost 3 bases at V and 8 bases at J; junction bases unmatched: 4. CDR3 nucleotides: TGCGCCAGCAGCCAGGACAGGGGCAAAGAAAAACTGTTTTTT. It translates to CASSQDRGKEKLFF.

The DNA of the CDR3 is TGTGCCAGCCGCCAGGGGGCGACGAGCAATCAGCCCCAGCATTTT. As protein: CASRQGATSNQPQHF. V gene TRBV6-5 combines with J gene TRBJ1-5, with 8 positions matching TRBD1. CDR3 size: 15 residues. CDR1 is MNHEY, CDR2 SVGAGI, per germline. With 8 bases clipped from V and 1 base from J, the junction kept 7 bases outside the gene matches.

This clone was seen a handful of times. The chain is built from TRBV7-9 and TRBJ2-1; 12 bases align to TRBD2. Per the germline V gene, CDR1 is SEHNR and CDR2 is FQNEAQ (reference sequence). Trimming cost V 0 bases and J 3 bases; bases outside gene matches: 3. This CDR3 has 17 amino acids. CDR3: CASSLAPSGGVYNEQFF. In DNA form, the CDR3 reads TGTGCCAGCAGCTTAGCGCCTAGCGGGGGGGTCTACAATGAGCAGTTCTTC.

The gene calls are TRBV27 and TRBJ1-4; TRBD1 matches 7 bases. The CDR3 is made up of 15 amino acids. The germline CDR1 and CDR2 sequences are MNHEY and SMNVEV (reference sequence). J was trimmed by 4 bases and V by 5 bases; bases with no gene match: 7. CDR3 DNA: TGTGCCAGCAGTCCCTTGACAGGGCATAATGAAAAACTGTTTTTT. Translating it yields CASSPLTGHNEKLFF.

This clone was counted only a few times. J is TRBJ1-3 and V is TRBV6-5, with TRBD1 matching over 8 bases. CDR3 size: 15 residues. Germline CDR1 is MNHEY and CDR2 is SVGAGI. Trimming at V came to 5 bases and at J to 4 bases, leaving 7 bases not matched to a gene. The CDR3 coding sequence is TGTGCCAGCAGTCCAGGGGGCGCGGTAGGAAACACCATATATTTT. This sequence encodes CASSPGGAVGNTIYF.

The V gene is TRBV13, the J gene TRBJ2-1, with a weak D call TRBD1 (5 bases). Trimming took 2 bases from V and 2 from J, leaving 16 bases between them. The CDR3 length is 17 residues. From germline, CDR1 is PRHDT and CDR2 FYEKMQ (reference sequence). CDR3 DNA sequence: TGTGCCAGCAGCTTATCCCCTGGGCAGGGCCCCTACAATGAGCAGTTCTTC. It translates to CASSLSPGQGPYNEQFF.

The genes are TRBV6-1 and TRBJ1-5, with unresolved D. The CDR3 contains 12 residues. CDR1 MNHNS and CDR2 SASEGT come from the germline V gene. V lost 2 bases and J 9 bases, leaving 8 bases between the germline ends. CDR3 bases: TGTGCCAGCAGTGAACCCCGAACGCCCCAGCATTTT. It is translated as CASSEPRTPQHF.

V and J are TRBV14 and TRBJ2-2; D might be TRBD2 (7 bases). CDR1 and CDR2 (germline): SGHDN, FVKESK. The CDR3 extends over 15 amino acids. V lost 8 bases to trimming and J lost 5 bases, with 18 bases between them. The CDR3 spells CASARGGGATGELFF. CDR3 DNA: TGTGCCAGCGCCAGAGGGGGGGGCGCAACCGGGGAGCTGTTTTTT.

The rearrangement uses TRBV19 and TRBJ1-4, with D hard to call. Trimming cost V 9 bases and J 0 bases, with 8 bases left between them. Germline assignment: CDR1 LNHDA and CDR2 SQIVND (reference sequence). CDR3 size: 13 residues. The CDR3 DNA reads TGTGCCAGCTGCCTAACAACTAATGAAAAACTGTTTTTT. Its protein is CASCLTTNEKLFF.

The chain has TRBV19 and TRBJ2-5; D unclear. The V gene's germline CDR1 is LNHDA and CDR2 SQIVND (reference sequence). V was pared by 1 base and J by 1 base, with 7 bases between. This CDR3 region has 14 residues. This CDR3 is CASSIGLGQETQYF. The CDR3 region has the DNA TGTGCCAGTAGTATAGGGTTAGGCCAAGAGACCCAGTACTTC.

The V gene is TRBV7-2, the J gene TRBJ2-1; no reliable D call. The CDR3 runs to 14 residues. Per the germline V gene, CDR1 is SGHTA and CDR2 is FQGNSA. V was shortened by 2 bases and J by 7 bases, with 12 bases between the two germline ends. The CDR3: CASSLTVYGNEQFF. CDR3 bases: TGTGCCAGCAGCTTAACTGTGTATGGGAATGAGCAGTTCTTC.

V usage is TRBV6-6 and J usage is TRBJ2-1; TRBD1 agrees at 8 bases. The CDR3 is made up of 15 amino acids. From germline, CDR1 is MNHNY and CDR2 SVGAGI (reference sequence). V gave up 4 bases and J gave up 6 bases; unmatched junction bases: 8. The CDR3 spells CASSSLGQVRNEQFF. The CDR3 DNA sequence: TGTGCCAGCAGTTCCTTGGGACAGGTTCGCAATGAGCAGTTCTTC.

The rearrangement uses TRBV30 and TRBJ1-5; D is unclear. V was cut by 5 bases and J by 0 bases, with 11 bases left in between. This CDR3 contains 14 residues. The germline CDR1 and CDR2 sequences are GTSNPN and SVGIG (reference sequence). DNA for the CDR3: TGTGCCTGGGGGCCGGGGATTAGCAATCAGCCCCAGCATTTT. It is translated as CAWGPGISNQPQHF.